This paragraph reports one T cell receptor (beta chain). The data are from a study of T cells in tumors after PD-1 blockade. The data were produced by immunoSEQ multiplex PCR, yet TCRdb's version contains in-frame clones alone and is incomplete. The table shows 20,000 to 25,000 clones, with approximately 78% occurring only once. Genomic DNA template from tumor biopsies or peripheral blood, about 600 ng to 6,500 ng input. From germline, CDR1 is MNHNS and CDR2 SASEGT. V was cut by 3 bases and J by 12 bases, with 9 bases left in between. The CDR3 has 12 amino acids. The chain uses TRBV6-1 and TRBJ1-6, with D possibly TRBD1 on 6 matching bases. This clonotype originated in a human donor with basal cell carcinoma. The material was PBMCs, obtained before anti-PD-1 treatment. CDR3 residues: CASSDNREPLHF. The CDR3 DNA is TGTGCCAGCAGTGACAACAGGGAACCCCTCCACTTT.